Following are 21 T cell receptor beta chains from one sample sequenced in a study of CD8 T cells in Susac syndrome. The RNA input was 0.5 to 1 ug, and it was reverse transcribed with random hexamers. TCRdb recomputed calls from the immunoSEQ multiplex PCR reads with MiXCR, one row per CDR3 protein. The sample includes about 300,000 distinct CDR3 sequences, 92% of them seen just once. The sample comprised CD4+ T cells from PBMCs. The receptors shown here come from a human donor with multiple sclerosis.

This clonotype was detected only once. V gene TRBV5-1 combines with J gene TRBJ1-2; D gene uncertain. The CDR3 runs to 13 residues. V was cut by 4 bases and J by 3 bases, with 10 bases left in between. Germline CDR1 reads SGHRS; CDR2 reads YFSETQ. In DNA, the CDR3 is TGCGCCAGCAGCCGGACCGCGGACTATGGCTACACCTTC. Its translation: CASSRTADYGYTF.

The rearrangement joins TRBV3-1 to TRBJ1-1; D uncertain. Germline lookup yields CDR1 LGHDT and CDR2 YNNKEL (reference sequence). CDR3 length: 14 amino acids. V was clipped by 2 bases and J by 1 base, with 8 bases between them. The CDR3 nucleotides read TGTGCCAGCAGCCAAATTCAACCGAACACTGAAGCTTTCTTT. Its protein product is CASSQIQPNTEAFF.

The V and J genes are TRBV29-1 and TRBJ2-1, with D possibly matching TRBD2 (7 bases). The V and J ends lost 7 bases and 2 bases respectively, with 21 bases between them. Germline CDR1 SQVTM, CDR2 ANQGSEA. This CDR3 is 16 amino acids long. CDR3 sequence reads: CSATPAGAGTYNEQFF. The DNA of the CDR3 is TGCAGCGCTACCCCCGCGGGGGCAGGCACCTACAATGAGCAGTTCTTC.

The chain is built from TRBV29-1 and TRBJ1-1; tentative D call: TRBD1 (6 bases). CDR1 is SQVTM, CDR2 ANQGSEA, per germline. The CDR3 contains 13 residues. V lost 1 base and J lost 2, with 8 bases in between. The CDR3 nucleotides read TGCAGCGTTGAAGCACAGGGTAACACTGAAGCTTTCTTT. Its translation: CSVEAQGNTEAFF.

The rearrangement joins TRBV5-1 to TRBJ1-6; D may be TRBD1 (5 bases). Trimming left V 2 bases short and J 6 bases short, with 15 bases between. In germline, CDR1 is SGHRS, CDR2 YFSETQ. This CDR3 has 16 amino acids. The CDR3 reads CASSFLGPQANSPLHF. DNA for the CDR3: TGCGCCAGCAGCTTTTTGGGTCCACAGGCTAATTCACCCCTCCACTTT.

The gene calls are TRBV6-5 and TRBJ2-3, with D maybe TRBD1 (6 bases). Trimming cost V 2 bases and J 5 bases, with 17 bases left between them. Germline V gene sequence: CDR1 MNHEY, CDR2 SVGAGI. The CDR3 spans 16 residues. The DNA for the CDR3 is TGTGCCAGCAGTTACCAACCCCCAGGGGCCGGAGATACGCAGTATTTT. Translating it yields CASSYQPPGAGDTQYF.

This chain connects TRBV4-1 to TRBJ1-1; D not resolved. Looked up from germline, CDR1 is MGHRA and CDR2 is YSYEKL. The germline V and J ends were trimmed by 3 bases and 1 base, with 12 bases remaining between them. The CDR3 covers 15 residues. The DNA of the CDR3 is TGCGCCAGCAGCCACCCGGTTGTGACGAACACTGAAGCTTTCTTT. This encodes CASSHPVVTNTEAFF.

The CDR3: CSADRNTEAFF. CDR3 sequence (DNA): TGCAGTGCTGACAGAAACACTGAAGCTTTCTTT. The V call is TRBV20-1, the J call TRBJ1-1, with D tentatively TRBD1 (5 bases). Trimming took off 5 bases at V and 2 bases at J, with 6 bases between the two ends. The germline gives CDR1 DFQATT, CDR2 SNEGSKA (reference sequence). CDR3 length: 11 residues.

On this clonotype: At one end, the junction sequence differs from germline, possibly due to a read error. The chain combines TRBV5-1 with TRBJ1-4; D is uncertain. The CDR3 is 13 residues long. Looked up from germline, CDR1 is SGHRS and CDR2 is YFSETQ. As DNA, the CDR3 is TGCGCCAGCACCTTGGACCTGGGGGAAAAACTGTTTTTT. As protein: CASTLDLGEKLFF.

As DNA, the CDR3 is TGTGCCAGTAGTGCCCCCACCCGTGGCAAAAACATTCAGTACTTC. Its translation is CASSAPTRGKNIQYF. The rearrangement links TRBV19 to TRBJ2-4; D remains unclear. Trimming removed 5 bases at V and 3 bases at J, with 14 bases between. The CDR3 has 15 residues. Germline V gene sequence: CDR1 LNHDA, CDR2 SQIVND (reference sequence).

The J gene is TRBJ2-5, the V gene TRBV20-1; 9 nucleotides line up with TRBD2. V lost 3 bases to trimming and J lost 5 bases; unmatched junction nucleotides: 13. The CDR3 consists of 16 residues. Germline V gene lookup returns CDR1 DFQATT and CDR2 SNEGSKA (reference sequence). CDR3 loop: CSASNKLSGGSETQYF. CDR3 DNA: TGCAGTGCTAGCAATAAGTTGAGCGGGGGGTCTGAGACCCAGTACTTC.

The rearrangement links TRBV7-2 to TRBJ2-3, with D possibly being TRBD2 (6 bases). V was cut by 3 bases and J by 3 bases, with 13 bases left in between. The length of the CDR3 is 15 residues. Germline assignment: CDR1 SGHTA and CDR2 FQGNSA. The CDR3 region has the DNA TGTGCCAGCAGCTTGCAAACGGGAGAAACAGATACGCAGTATTTT. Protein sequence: CASSLQTGETDTQYF.

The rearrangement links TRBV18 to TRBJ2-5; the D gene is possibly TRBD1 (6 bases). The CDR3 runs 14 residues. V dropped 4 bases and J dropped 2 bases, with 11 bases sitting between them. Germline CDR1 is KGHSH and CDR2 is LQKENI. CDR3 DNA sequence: TGTGCCAGCTCACTGCGCGGACAGCAAGAGACCCAGTACTTC. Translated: CASSLRGQQETQYF.

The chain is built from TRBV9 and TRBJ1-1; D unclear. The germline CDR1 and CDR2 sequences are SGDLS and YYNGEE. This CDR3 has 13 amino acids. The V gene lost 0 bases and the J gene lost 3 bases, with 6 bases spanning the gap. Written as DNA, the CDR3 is TGTGCCAGCAGCGTAGAGTCTCACACTGAAGCTTTCTTT. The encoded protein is CASSVESHTEAFF.

CDR3 in amino acids: CASAGGSPDTQYF. Here the CDR3 DNA reads TGTGCCAGCGCAGGGGGGAGCCCAGATACGCAGTATTTT. The rearrangement uses TRBV12-3 or TRBV12-4 and TRBJ2-3, with D tentatively TRBD1 (7 bases). V dropped 8 bases and J dropped 4 bases, with 13 bases sitting between them. The length of the CDR3 is 13 residues.

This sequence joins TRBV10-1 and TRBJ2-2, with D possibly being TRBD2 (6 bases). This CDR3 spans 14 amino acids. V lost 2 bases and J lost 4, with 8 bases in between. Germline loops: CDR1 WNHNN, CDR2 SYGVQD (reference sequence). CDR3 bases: TGCGCCAGCAGTGAGCTAGCGCCCACCGGGGAGCTGTTTTTT. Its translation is CASSELAPTGELFF.

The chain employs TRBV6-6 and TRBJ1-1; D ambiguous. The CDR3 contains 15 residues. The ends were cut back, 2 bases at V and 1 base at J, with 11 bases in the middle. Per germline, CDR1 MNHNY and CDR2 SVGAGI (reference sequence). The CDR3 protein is CASSYITWRNTEAFF. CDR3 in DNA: TGTGCCAGCAGTTACATTACCTGGAGGAACACTGAAGCTTTCTTT.

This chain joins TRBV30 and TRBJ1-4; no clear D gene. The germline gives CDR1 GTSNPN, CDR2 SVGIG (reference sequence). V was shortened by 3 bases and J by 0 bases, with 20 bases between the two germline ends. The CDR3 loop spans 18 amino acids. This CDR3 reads CAWSLRRGGVATNEKLFF. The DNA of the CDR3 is TGTGCCTGGAGCCTCCGGAGAGGTGGTGTTGCAACTAATGAAAAACTGTTTTTT.

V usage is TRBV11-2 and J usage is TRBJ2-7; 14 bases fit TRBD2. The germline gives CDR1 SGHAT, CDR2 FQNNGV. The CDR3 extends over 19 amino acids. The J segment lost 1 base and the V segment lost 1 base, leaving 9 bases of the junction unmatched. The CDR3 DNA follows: TGTGCCAGCAGCTTAGGTATCTCGACTAGCGGGGGGGCATCCTACGAGCAGTACTTC. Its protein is CASSLGISTSGGASYEQYF.

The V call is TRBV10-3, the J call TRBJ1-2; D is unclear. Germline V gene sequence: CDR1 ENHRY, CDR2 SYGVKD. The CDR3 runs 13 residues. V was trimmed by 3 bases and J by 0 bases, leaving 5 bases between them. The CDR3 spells CAISERANYGYTF. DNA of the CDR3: TGTGCCATCAGTGAACGGGCTAACTATGGCTACACCTTC.

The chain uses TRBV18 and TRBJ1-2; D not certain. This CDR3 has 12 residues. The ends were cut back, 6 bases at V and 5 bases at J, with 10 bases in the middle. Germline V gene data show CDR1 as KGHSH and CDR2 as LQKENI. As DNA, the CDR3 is TGTGCCAGCTCCCTGACGGATTATGGCTACACCTTC. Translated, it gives CASSLTDYGYTF.